This entry features one T cell receptor beta chain sequence. This sample was included in a study of blood T cell repertoires in COVID-19. Enrolled through a virtual design, the participants were between 18 and 89 years of age and came from around 25 US areas. Participants had their cohort set by participant-reported clinical history. Before being deemed recovered, Cohort 3 donors had two negative PCRs, clearance, or symptom resolution. As processed by the authors: Counts of nucleated cells, estimated from reference gene primer amplification, were obtained. Only in-frame clones appear in the TCRdb table, and some are missing; sequencing was by immunoSEQ multiplex PCR. Clonal size and the V and J genes are those of that table, whereas D and trimming came from the DNA. Of under 200,000 clones in the sample, about four fifths were seen once. Germline loops: CDR1 SQVTM, CDR2 ANQGSEA. The V segment lost 2 bases and the J segment 5 bases; nucleotides outside the gene matches: 4. This CDR3 has 16 amino acids.

The clonotype originates from a woman in her fifties or sixties who had recovered from COVID-19. The chain employs TRBV29-1 and TRBJ2-3; TRBD2 matches at 16 bases. The material sequenced was PBMCs or T cells enriched from blood (not recorded which). CDR3 in amino acids: CSVEWGLAGGQDTQYF. DNA of the CDR3: TGCAGCGTTGAATGGGGACTAGCGGGGGGGCAAGATACGCAGTATTTT.